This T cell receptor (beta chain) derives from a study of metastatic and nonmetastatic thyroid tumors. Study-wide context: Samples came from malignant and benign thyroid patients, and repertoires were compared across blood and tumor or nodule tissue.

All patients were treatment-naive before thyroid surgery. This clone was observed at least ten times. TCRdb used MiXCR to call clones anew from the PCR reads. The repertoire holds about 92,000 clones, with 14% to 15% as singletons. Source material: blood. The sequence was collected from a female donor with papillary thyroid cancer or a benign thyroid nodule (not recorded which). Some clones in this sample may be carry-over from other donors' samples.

DNA of the CDR3: TGCAGCGTTGGGATGGGGGGGATCTCCTACGAGCAGTACTTC. Amino acids: CSVGMGGISYEQYF. This chain links TRBV29-1 with TRBJ2-7; TRBD2 matches 7 bases. Germline V gives CDR1 SQVTM, CDR2 ANQGSEA. Germline trimming cut 4 bases from V and 0 bases from J; bases unmatched to any gene: 6. The length of the CDR3 is 14 residues.